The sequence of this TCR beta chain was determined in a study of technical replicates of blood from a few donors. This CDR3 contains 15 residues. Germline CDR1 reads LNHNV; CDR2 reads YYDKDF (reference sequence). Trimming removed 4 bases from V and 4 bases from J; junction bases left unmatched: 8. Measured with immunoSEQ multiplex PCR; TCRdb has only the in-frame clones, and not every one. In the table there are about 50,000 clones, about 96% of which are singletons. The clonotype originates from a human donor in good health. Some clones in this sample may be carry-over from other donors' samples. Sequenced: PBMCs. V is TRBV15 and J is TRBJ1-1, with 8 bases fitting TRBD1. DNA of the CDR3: TGTGCCACCAGCACCCCCAGGACAGGGAGCACTGAAGCTTTCTTT. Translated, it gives CATSTPRTGSTEAFF. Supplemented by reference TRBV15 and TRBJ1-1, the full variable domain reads DAMVIQNPRYQVTQFGKPVTLSCSQTLNHNVMYWYQQKSSQAPKLLFHYYDKDFNNEADTPDNFQSRRPNTSFCFLDIRSPGLGDTAMYLCATSTPRTGSTEAFFGQGTRLTVV.